This TCR beta chain was retrieved from a study of beta chain features in type 1 diabetes. Unmatched junction bases numbered 7, after V lost 3 bases and J lost 4 bases. The CDR3 is 15 amino acids. Germline assignment: CDR1 SEHNR and CDR2 FQNEAQ (reference sequence). General study results and limits: VDJ junctions in type 1 diabetes patients carried more deletions and fewer insertions. Possible PCR preference for shorter templates applied equally to patients and controls. Among patients, naive, central memory and Treg TCRB repertoires appeared more similar than among healthy donors. Type 1 diabetes patients showed a moderate but significant shortening of TCRB CDR3s in all four CD4+ subsets.

This clone was recorded a few times. As yet, its antigen is unknown. Every isolated RNA sample was fully reverse transcribed, so sequencing captured expressed TCRB transcripts. Assay: immunoSEQ multiplex PCR; the TCRdb copy retains only in-frame clones and omits some. Counted here are 330,000 or so clones, roughly 13% occurring once; the ten biggest clones make up 0.0095% to 0.012%. Sorting that relied on CD45RO/CCR7/CD25/CD127/CD95/CD27 yielded CD4+ naive, central memory, regulatory and stem cell-like memory cells. The chain recombines TRBV7-9 with TRBJ2-5, with 8 bases aligning to TRBD2. The receptor comes from a woman younger than 35 with type 1 diabetes. Material for sequencing was naive CD4+ T cells from blood. CDR3 sequence (DNA): TGTGCCAGCAGCTTTCGGGGGGGCGGCGGAGAGACCCAGTACTTC. This gives the protein CASSFRGGGGETQYF.